The T cell receptor (beta chain) under discussion was sequenced for a study of cytomegalovirus exposure and HLA in healthy donors. Overall study results and limits: The authors enumerated some 170 TCR beta chains as linked to cytomegalovirus.

With 60 Vbeta and 13 Jbeta primers, the PCR was carried out. Produced via immunoSEQ multiplex PCR; TCRdb's table is partial and in-frame only. Among around 120,000 clones listed, around 80% were seen once. Notes on this clone: The antigen is undetermined.

The germline V and J ends were trimmed by 4 bases and 4 bases, with 17 bases remaining between them. Germline CDR1 is SGDLS and CDR2 is YYNGEE. CDR3 length: 15 residues. The TCR sequence derives from a man between 25 and 39 years old in good health and CMV-seropositive. The chain recombines TRBV9 with TRBJ1-2; D may be TRBD1 (5 bases). The sample consisted of PBMCs. CDR3 sequence: CASSPGGTGSYGYTF. As DNA, the CDR3 is TGTGCCAGCAGCCCCGGGGGGACGGGGAGCTATGGCTACACCTTC. The complete variable domain, with remaining parts taken from reference TRBV9 and TRBJ1-2, reads DSGVTQTPKHLITATGQRVTLRCSPRSGDLSVYWYQQSLDQGLQFLIQYYNGEERAKGNILERFSAQQFPDLHSELNLSSLELGDSALYFCASSPGGTGSYGYTFGSGTRLTVV.